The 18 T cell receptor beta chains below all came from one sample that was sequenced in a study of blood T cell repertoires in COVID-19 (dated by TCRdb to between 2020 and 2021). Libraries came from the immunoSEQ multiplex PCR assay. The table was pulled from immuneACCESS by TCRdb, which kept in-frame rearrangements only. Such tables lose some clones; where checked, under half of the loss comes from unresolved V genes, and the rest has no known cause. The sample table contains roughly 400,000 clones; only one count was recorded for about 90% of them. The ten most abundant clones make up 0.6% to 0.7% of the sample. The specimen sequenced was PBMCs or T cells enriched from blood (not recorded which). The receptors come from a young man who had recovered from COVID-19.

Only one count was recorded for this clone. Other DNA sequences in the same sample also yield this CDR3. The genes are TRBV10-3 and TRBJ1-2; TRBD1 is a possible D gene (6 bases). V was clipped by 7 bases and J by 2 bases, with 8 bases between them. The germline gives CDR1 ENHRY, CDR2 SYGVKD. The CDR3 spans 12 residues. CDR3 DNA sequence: TGTGCCATCACCGGGACAAACTATGGCTACACCTTC. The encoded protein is CAITGTNYGYTF.

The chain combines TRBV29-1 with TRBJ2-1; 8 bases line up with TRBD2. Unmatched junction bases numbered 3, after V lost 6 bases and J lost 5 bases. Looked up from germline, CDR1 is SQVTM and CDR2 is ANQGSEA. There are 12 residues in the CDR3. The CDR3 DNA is TGCAGCGTCGGGGGGGCACACAATGAGCAGTTCTTC. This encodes CSVGGAHNEQFF.

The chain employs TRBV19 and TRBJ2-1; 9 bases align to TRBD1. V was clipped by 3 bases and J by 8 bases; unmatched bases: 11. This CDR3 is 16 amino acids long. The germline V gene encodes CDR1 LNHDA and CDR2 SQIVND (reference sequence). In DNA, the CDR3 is TGTGCCAGTAGTATTGACGGGACAGGGATTAGGGATGAGCAGTTCTTC. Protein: CASSIDGTGIRDEQFF.

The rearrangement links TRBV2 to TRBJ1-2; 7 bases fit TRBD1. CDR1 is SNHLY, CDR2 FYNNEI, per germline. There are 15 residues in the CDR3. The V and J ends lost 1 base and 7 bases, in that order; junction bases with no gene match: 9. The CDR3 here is CASSEGPGQVGGYTF. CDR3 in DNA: TGTGCCAGCAGTGAAGGCCCCGGACAGGTGGGTGGCTACACCTTC. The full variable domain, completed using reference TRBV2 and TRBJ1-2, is EPEVTQTPSHQVTQMGQEVILRCVPISNHLYFYWYRQILGQKVEFLVSFYNNEISEKSEIFDDQFSVERPDGSNFTLKIRSTKLEDSAMYFCASSEGPGQVGGYTFGSGTRLTVV.

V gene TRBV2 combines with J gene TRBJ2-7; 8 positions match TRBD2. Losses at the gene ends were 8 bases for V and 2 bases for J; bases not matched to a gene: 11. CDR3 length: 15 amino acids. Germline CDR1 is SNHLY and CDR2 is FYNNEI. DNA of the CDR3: TGTGCCAGCGGACTGCCGGGACTAGGGGCCTACGAGCAGTACTTC. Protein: CASGLPGLGAYEQYF.

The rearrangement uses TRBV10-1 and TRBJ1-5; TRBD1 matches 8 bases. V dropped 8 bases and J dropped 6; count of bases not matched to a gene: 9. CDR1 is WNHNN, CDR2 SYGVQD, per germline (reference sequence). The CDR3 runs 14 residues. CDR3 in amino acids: CASLTGTGGQPQHF. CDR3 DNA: TGCGCCAGCTTAACAGGGACAGGAGGTCAGCCCCAGCATTTT.

The CDR3 is CASSADSYGYTF. The CDR3 DNA sequence: TGTGCCAGTAGTGCGGACAGCTATGGCTACACCTTC. The rearrangement links TRBV19 to TRBJ1-2; maybe TRBD1 (6 bases). The CDR3 covers 12 residues. Germline lookup yields CDR1 LNHDA and CDR2 SQIVND (reference sequence). The V gene lost 5 bases and the J gene lost 4 bases, with 8 bases spanning the gap.

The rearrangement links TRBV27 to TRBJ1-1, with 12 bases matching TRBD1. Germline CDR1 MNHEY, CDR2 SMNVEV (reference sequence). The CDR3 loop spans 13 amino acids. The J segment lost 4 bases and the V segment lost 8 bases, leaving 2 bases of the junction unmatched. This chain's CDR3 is CASGGQGATEAFF. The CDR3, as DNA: TGTGCCAGCGGGGGACAGGGGGCCACTGAAGCTTTCTTT.

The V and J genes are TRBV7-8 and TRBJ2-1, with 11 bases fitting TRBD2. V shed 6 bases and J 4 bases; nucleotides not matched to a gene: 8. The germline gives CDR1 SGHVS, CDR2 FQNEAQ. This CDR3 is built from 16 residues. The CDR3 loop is CASRQSGTSGYNEQFF. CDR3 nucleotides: TGTGCCAGCAGACAGTCCGGGACTAGCGGTTACAATGAGCAGTTCTTC.

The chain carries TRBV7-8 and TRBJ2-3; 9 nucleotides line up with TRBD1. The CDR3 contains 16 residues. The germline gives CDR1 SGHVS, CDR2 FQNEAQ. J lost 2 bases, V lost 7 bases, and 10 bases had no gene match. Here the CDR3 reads CASTRGGTGNTDTQYF. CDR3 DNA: TGTGCCAGCACCCGAGGTGGGACAGGGAACACAGATACGCAGTATTTT.

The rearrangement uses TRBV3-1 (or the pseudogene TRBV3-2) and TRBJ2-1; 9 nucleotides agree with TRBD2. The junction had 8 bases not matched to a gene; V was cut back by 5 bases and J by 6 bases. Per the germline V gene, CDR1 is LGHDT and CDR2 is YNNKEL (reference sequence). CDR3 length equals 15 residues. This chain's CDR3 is CASSDIKREANEQFF. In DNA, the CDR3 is TGTGCCAGCAGCGACATCAAGCGGGAGGCCAATGAGCAGTTCTTC.

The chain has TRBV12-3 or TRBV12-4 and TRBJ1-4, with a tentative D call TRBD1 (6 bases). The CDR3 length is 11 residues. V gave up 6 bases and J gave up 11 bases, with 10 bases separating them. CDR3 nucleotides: TGTGCCAGCAGCTCCGACAGGAAACTGTTTTTT. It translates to CASSSDRKLFF.

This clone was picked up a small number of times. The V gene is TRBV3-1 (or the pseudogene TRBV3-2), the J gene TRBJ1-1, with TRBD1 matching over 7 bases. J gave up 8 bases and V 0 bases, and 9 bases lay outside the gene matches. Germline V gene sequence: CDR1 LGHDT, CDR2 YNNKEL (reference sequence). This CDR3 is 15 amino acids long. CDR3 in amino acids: CASSQESRRQGEAFF. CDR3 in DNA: TGTGCCAGCAGCCAAGAATCCCGGAGACAGGGAGAAGCTTTCTTT.

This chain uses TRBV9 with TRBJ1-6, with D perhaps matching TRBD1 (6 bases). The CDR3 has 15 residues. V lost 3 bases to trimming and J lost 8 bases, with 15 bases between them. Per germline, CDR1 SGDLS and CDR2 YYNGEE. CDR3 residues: CASSDRGGKDSPLHF. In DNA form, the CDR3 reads TGTGCCAGCAGCGACCGAGGGGGAAAGGATTCACCCCTCCACTTT.

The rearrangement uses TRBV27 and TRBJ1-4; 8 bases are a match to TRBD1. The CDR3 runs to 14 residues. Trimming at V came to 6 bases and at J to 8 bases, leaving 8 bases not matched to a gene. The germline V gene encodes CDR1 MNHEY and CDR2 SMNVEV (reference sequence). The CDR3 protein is CASRWTGKSEKLFF. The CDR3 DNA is TGTGCCAGCAGGTGGACAGGGAAAAGCGAAAAACTGTTTTTT. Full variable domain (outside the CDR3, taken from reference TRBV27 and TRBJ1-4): EAQVTQNPRYLITVTGKKLTVTCSQNMNHEYMSWYRQDPGLGLRQIYYSMNVEVTDKGDVPEGYKVSRKEKRNFPLILESPSPNQTSLYFCASRWTGKSEKLFFGSGTQLSVL.

CDR3 loop: CASSDFLRSGSGVNTIYF. The DNA of the CDR3 is TGTGCCAGCAGTGATTTCTTACGATCGGGGTCAGGGGTAAACACCATATATTTT. The chain is built from TRBV25-1 and TRBJ1-3; tentative D call: TRBD1 (6 bases). This CDR3 spans 18 amino acids. V was cut by 3 bases and J by 6 bases, with 24 bases left in between. Germline assignment: CDR1 MGHDK and CDR2 SYGVNS.

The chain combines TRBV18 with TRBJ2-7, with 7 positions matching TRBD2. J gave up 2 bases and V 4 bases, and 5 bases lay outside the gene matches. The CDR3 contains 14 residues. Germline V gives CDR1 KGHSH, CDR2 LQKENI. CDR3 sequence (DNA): TGTGCCAGCTCACTACGTAGCGGGCCCTACGAGCAGTACTTC. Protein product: CASSLRSGPYEQYF.

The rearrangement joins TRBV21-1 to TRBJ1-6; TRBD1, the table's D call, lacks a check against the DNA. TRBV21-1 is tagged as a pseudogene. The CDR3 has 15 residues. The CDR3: CASRRDSSIGSPLHF. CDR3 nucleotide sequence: TGTGCCAGCAGACGGGACAGCTCTATCGGTTCACCCCTCCACTTT.